This T cell receptor beta chain was recorded in a study of blood T cells in healthy people across ages. The authors ran a second PCR of roughly 6 to 12 cycles using a sample-barcoded 5' primer and a J-beta primer mix. TCRdb itself ran the 5' RACE reads through MiXCR, one entry per CDR3 protein. The sample records 850,000 to 1,000,000 distinct CDR3 sequences, about 51% being singletons. This clonotype was seen a few times. The germline CDR1 and CDR2 sequences are SGHTA and FQGNSA. V was cut by 1 base and J by 9 bases, with 13 bases left in between. This CDR3 has 13 residues. The rearrangement uses TRBV7-2 and TRBJ2-7; D call uncertain. This receptor was obtained from a woman aged 60-75 years in good health. The sequenced sample was blood. The CDR3 coding sequence is TGTGCCAGCAGCTTAGAACCCCCGCTGGGGCAGTACTTC. As protein: CASSLEPPLGQYF. The whole variable domain, remainder taken from reference TRBV7-2 and TRBJ2-7, is GAGVSQSPSNKVTEKGKDVELRCDPISGHTALYWYRQSLGQGLEFLIYFQGNSAPDKSGLPSDRFSAERTGGSVSTLTIQRTQQEDSAVYLCASSLEPPLGQYFGPGTRLTVT.